The 13 T cell receptor beta chains given below trace back to one sample, sequenced in a study of control samples from healthy donors and cancer patients (dated by TCRdb to 2018 to 2020). Libraries were made using the immunoSEQ multiplex PCR assay. TCRdb stores this immuneACCESS table with in-frame sequences only. Part of the clones is absent; in the studies checked, under half of the shortfall reflects unresolved V genes, and no reason is known for the rest. The sample table records about 120,000 clones; roughly 90% of these occur just once. The top ten constitute 30% to 50% of the sample. The sequencing input was blood. These receptors were obtained from a man aged 50 or older in good health.

The rearrangement joins TRBV6-5 to TRBJ1-1; no clear D. The CDR3 is 15 amino acids. Looked up from germline, CDR1 is MNHEY and CDR2 is SVGAGI. V lost 4 bases and J lost 3, with 15 bases in between. In DNA, the CDR3 is TGTGCCAGCAGTTTAAGCCGGCTGGGCGACACTGAAGCTTTCTTT. Translation: CASSLSRLGDTEAFF.

V and J are TRBV25-1 and TRBJ2-5; 10 positions agree with TRBD1. The CDR3 runs to 16 residues. The germline V gene encodes CDR1 MGHDK and CDR2 SYGVNS. V shed 1 base and J 6 bases; nucleotides not matched to a gene: 8. CDR3 loop: CASSEWGQGNGQTQYF. In DNA form, the CDR3 reads TGTGCCAGCAGTGAATGGGGACAGGGGAACGGACAGACCCAGTACTTC.

The rearrangement uses TRBV12-3 or TRBV12-4 and TRBJ1-1; TRBD1 might be the D (6 bases). The CDR3 loop spans 13 amino acids. V was cut by 7 bases and J by 5 bases, with 14 bases left in between. This chain's CDR3 is CASTFMQGTEAFF. CDR3 nucleotides: TGTGCCAGCACTTTTATGCAGGGGACTGAAGCTTTCTTT.

This clone was found once. The chain is built from TRBV9 and TRBJ2-7; 9 bases fit TRBD1. V trimming: 4 bases; J trimming: 4 bases; junction bases outside the gene matches: 12. The CDR3 spans 16 residues. Per germline, CDR1 SGDLS and CDR2 YYNGEE. The CDR3 bases are TGTGCCAGCAGCCCGCCCCCGGGACAGGGCTCGTACGAGCAGTACTTC. It yields the protein CASSPPPGQGSYEQYF.

The chain uses TRBV6-6 and TRBJ1-5; D gene uncertain. Germline V gives CDR1 MNHNY, CDR2 SVGAGI (reference sequence). The V end was cut by 6 bases, the J end by 1 base, with 13 bases between. CDR3 size: 15 residues. The CDR3 bases are TGTGCCAGCAGGTCTCCAACGGGGAGCAATCAGCCCCAGCATTTT. Protein sequence: CASRSPTGSNQPQHF.

The chain links TRBV27 to TRBJ1-5; 7 bases map to TRBD1. V dropped 4 bases and J dropped 2; count of bases not matched to a gene: 5. The CDR3 length is 15 residues. In germline, CDR1 is MNHEY, CDR2 SMNVEV (reference sequence). Here the CDR3 DNA reads TGTGCCAGCAGTTCGGGAACAGGGGGCAATCAGCCCCAGCATTTT. Protein sequence: CASSSGTGGNQPQHF.

The chain is built from TRBV5-1 and TRBJ2-7; D may be TRBD1 (5 bases). The germline V gene encodes CDR1 SGHRS and CDR2 YFSETQ. The length of the CDR3 is 13 residues. Trimming removed 2 bases from V and 6 bases from J, with 12 bases in between. The CDR3 sequence is CASSLAGSVEQYF. The CDR3 DNA reads as TGCGCCAGCAGCTTAGCAGGGTCGGTCGAGCAGTACTTC.

This chain connects TRBV5-8 to TRBJ2-5; 10 nucleotides line up with TRBD1. With V trimmed by 4 bases and J by 2 bases, 8 bases remained unmatched. The CDR3 contains 16 residues. The germline V gene encodes CDR1 SGHTS and CDR2 YDEGEE. This CDR3 is CASSIGQGGKQETQYF. As DNA, the CDR3 is TGTGCCAGCAGCATCGGACAGGGGGGGAAACAAGAGACCCAGTACTTC.

CDR3 protein: CASSRGTSGGTGELFF. In nucleotides, the CDR3 is TGCGCCAGCAGCAGGGGGACTAGCGGTGGCACCGGGGAGCTGTTTTTT. The J gene is TRBJ2-2, the V gene TRBV5-1; 11 positions agree with TRBD2. Germline V gene lookup returns CDR1 SGHRS and CDR2 YFSETQ. CDR3 length: 16 residues. The ends lost 4 bases at V and 4 bases at J; junction bases unmatched: 6.

The chain joins TRBV5-8 to TRBJ1-5; D is perhaps TRBD1 (6 bases). The CDR3 sequence is 14 residues long. V was shortened by 0 bases and J by 5 bases, with 9 bases between the two germline ends. Germline V gene data show CDR1 as SGHTS and CDR2 as YDEGEE. In nucleotides, the CDR3 is TGTGCCAGCAGCTTGGACAGGGTCGATCAGCCCCAGCATTTT. Amino acid sequence: CASSLDRVDQPQHF.

This clone has a handful of counts. The chain recombines TRBV9 with TRBJ2-2, with 12 bases matching TRBD1. Germline lookup yields CDR1 SGDLS and CDR2 YYNGEE. This CDR3 has 18 amino acids. With V trimmed by 3 bases and J by 3 bases, 9 bases remained unmatched. CDR3 sequence reads: CASSDPRGTGGDTGELFF. In DNA, the CDR3 is TGTGCCAGCAGCGATCCCCGCGGGACAGGGGGCGACACCGGGGAGCTGTTTTTT. The whole variable domain, remainder taken from reference TRBV9 and TRBJ2-2, is DSGVTQTPKHLITATGQRVTLRCSPRSGDLSVYWYQQSLDQGLQFLIQYYNGEERAKGNILERFSAQQFPDLHSELNLSSLELGDSALYFCASSDPRGTGGDTGELFFGEGSRLTVL.

V is TRBV27 and J is TRBJ1-2, with no clear D. The germline V gene encodes CDR1 MNHEY and CDR2 SMNVEV (reference sequence). V was shortened by 3 bases and J by 8 bases, with 16 bases between the two germline ends. CDR3 length: 14 residues. DNA of the CDR3: TGTGCCAGCAGTTTTGGAGGATCGGGGAGAGGCTACACCTTC. It yields the protein CASSFGGSGRGYTF.

The chain recombines TRBV5-1 with TRBJ1-2, with D possibly TRBD1 on 5 matching bases. V was shortened by 0 bases and J by 4 bases, with 13 bases between the two germline ends. Germline CDR1 reads SGHRS; CDR2 reads YFSETQ. The CDR3 totals 15 residues. The CDR3 DNA follows: TGCGCCAGCAGCTTGGGTCAGGGTAATGTCTATGGCTACACCTTC. It translates to CASSLGQGNVYGYTF.